This TCR beta chain was recorded in a study of blood T cell repertoires in COVID-19. Study background: From the United States, Italy and Spain came samples of acute and convalescent COVID-19. Sample material is recorded as cDNA or gDNA derived from T cells, B-cell-depleted T cells, or PBMCs.

How the authors handled the data: Amplified reference gene primers provided the basis for estimating nucleated cell counts. This table comes from immunoSEQ multiplex PCR, and its TCRdb copy is limited to in-frame clones, with some not included. V, J and clone size derive from that table, while D and trimming were established from the DNA sequence. The table lists about 44,000 clones, around 80% of them singletons. The junction had 4 bases not matched to a gene; V was cut back by 6 bases and J by 1 base. CDR3 length equals 15 residues. Germline loops: CDR1 MRHNA, CDR2 SNTAGT. The clonotype comes from a human donor in a cohort sampled during active COVID-19. Sequencing was carried out using peripheral blood. The V gene is TRBV6-4, the J gene TRBJ2-1; TRBD1 agrees at 9 bases. CDR3 DNA sequence: TGTGCCAGCAGCGTTGACAGGGGGTCCTACAATGAGCAGTTCTTC. Translating it yields CASSVDRGSYNEQFF.